The subject of this entry is one T cell receptor beta chain. Per germline, CDR1 LGHNT and CDR2 FRNRAP. The CDR3 extends over 15 amino acids. The V end was cut by 6 bases, the J end by 2 bases, with 14 bases between. This entry is derived from a study of blood T cell repertoires in COVID-19. Original analysis: Estimation of nucleated cell counts relied on the amplification of reference gene primers. TCRdb keeps only in-frame clones here, not all; method: immunoSEQ multiplex PCR. For V, J and clone size, that table is used; D and trimming come from the DNA. Here the sample spans a few hundred thousand clones, 80% to 90% being singletons.

What was sequenced was PBMCs or T cells enriched from blood (not recorded which). The origin of this receptor is a man between 18 and 35 years old who had recovered from COVID-19. The gene calls are TRBV12-5 and TRBJ1-5; D is possibly TRBD1 (6 bases). CDR3 in amino acids: CASGPGQSGNQPQHF. CDR3 bases: TGTGCTAGTGGACCCGGACAGAGCGGCAATCAGCCCCAGCATTTT.